Listed below are T cell receptor beta chains from one sample, sequenced in a study of shared clonotypes between healthy human individuals. The repertoire was sequenced with immunoSEQ multiplex PCR; TCRdb's copy has only in-frame clones and lacks some. The sample carries roughly 2.6 million clones, just over 90% recorded once. Material for sequencing was naive CD4+ T cells sorted from blood. The receptors derive from a man aged 18 to 30 in good health. CDR3s include the opening cysteine and the closing phenylalanine or tryptophan. A D gene is named only where the DNA matches it firmly. The size entry is marked missing in some rows and otherwise reads once, few, many or a size class.

cdr3_aa	cdr3_nt	clone_size	d_call	j_call	v_call
CASSLRQTGELFF	TGTGCCAGCAGCTTACGACAAACCGGGGAGCTGTTTTTT	.	.	TRBJ2-2	TRBV7-2
CASSPWAGGYNEQFF	TGTGCCAGCTCACCATGGGCGGGAGGCTACAATGAGCAGTTCTTC	.	TRBD2	TRBJ2-1	TRBV18
CASSLDYYEQYF	TGTGCCAGCAGCTTGGACTACTACGAGCAGTACTTC	.	.	TRBJ2-7	TRBV5-4
CASSNSQSDNEQFF	TGTGCCAGCAGCAACTCACAGTCGGACAATGAGCAGTTCTTC	.	.	TRBJ2-1	TRBV5-4
CASSVDFMSSPLHF	TGTGCCAGCAGCGTAGATTTTATGAGCTCACCCCTCCACTTT	.	.	TRBJ1-6	TRBV9
CASSIGGQRNNSPLHF	TGTGCCAGTAGTATAGGAGGACAGCGCAATAATTCACCCCTCCACTTT	once	.	TRBJ1-6	TRBV19
CASSALLIRVSYEQYF	TGTGCCAGCAGTGCCCTTCTAATCAGGGTCTCCTACGAGCAGTACTTC	.	.	TRBJ2-7	TRBV2
CAWSGGLPALHNSPLHF	TGTGCCTGGAGCGGGGGACTCCCAGCCCTCCATAATTCACCCCTCCACTTT	.	.	TRBJ1-6	TRBV30
CASSPYTGTGGNQPQHF	TGTGCCAGCTCACCATACACCGGGACAGGGGGCAATCAGCCCCAGCATTTT	.	TRBD1	TRBJ1-5	TRBV18
CASRLAGRADTQYF	TGTGCCAGCAGACTAGCGGGGAGGGCAGATACGCAGTATTTT	once	TRBD2	TRBJ2-3	TRBV2
CARSEGLKGWGLAGELIEQYF	TGTGCCAGAAGCGAGGGGTTAAAAGGTTGGGGACTAGCGGGAGAATTGATCGAGCAGTACTTC	.	TRBD2	TRBJ2-7	TRBV5-3
CASSFSLAGAYEQYF	TGCGCCAGCAGCTTTTCTCTAGCGGGAGCCTACGAGCAGTACTTC	.	TRBD2	TRBJ2-7	TRBV5-1
CASSLAGANTGELFF	TGTGCCAGCAGCCTAGCGGGGGCCAACACCGGGGAGCTGTTTTTT	.	TRBD2	TRBJ2-2	TRBV9
CAGGTTKSNEQFF	TGTGCCGGCGGGACTACTAAATCCAATGAGCAGTTCTTC	.	.	TRBJ2-1	TRBV7-5
CASSTTGAGELFF	TGCGCCAGCAGTACCACAGGGGCCGGGGAGCTGTTTTTT	.	TRBD1	TRBJ2-2	TRBV10-2
CSVARVDTQYF	TGCAGCGTCGCCCGGGTAGATACGCAGTATTTT	.	.	TRBJ2-3	TRBV29-1
CASSPEGSGNQPQHF	TGTGCCAGCAGTCCTGAAGGGTCGGGCAATCAGCCCCAGCATTTT	.	.	TRBJ1-5	TRBV6-5
CASTRQVPGGNSPLHF	TGTGCCAGCACCAGACAGGTCCCTGGAGGTAATTCACCCCTCCACTTT	once	.	TRBJ1-6	TRBV25-1
CAWSVRQGTAYGYTF	TGTGCCTGGAGTGTAAGACAGGGGACGGCCTATGGCTACACCTTC	.	TRBD1	TRBJ1-2	TRBV30
CASSSGQGSTGELFF	TGTGCTAGCAGCTCTGGACAGGGCAGCACCGGGGAGCTGTTTTTT	.	TRBD1	TRBJ2-2	TRBV7-7
CASSGLDRGMKTHGYTF	TGCGCCAGCAGCGGCCTGGACAGGGGTATGAAGACCCATGGCTACACCTTC	.	TRBD1	TRBJ1-2	TRBV5-1
CSVSQGGERGQFF	TGCAGCGTTTCCCAGGGGGGGGAGCGAGGGCAGTTCTTC	.	.	TRBJ2-1	TRBV29-1
CASSRGDRREQYF	TGTGCCAGCAGTCGGGGGGACAGGCGCGAGCAGTACTTC	.	.	TRBJ2-7	TRBV28
CASSLEDRDVGNQPQHF	TGTGCCAGCAGTTTGGAGGACCGGGACGTAGGCAATCAGCCCCAGCATTTT	.	.	TRBJ1-5	TRBV28
CASSFSGLAANNSPLHF	TGTGCCAGCAGCTTCTCGGGTCTGGCAGCTAATAATTCACCCCTCCACTTT	.	.	TRBJ1-6	TRBV7-2
CASSTQTETNSPLHF	TGCGCCAGCAGCACCCAGACAGAAACAAATTCACCCCTCCACTTT	.	.	TRBJ1-6	TRBV5-1
CASSLDHRGLETQYF	TGTGCCAGCAGCTTGGATCACAGGGGTCTCGAGACCCAGTACTTC	.	TRBD1	TRBJ2-5	TRBV5-6
CASSQGWDSPLHF	TGTGCCAGCAGCCAAGGCTGGGATTCACCCCTCCACTTT	.	.	TRBJ1-6	TRBV4-2
CASSVTPGYTGELFF	TGTGCCAGCAGCGTAACTCCGGGGTACACCGGGGAGCTGTTTTTT	.	.	TRBJ2-2	TRBV9
CASSVGVDSPLHF	TGTGCCAGCAGCGTAGGTGTGGATTCACCCCTCCACTTT	few	.	TRBJ1-6	TRBV9
CARGGQPQHF	TGCGCCAGGGGGGGGCAGCCCCAGCATTTT	few	.	TRBJ1-5	TRBV23-1
CASSQGTGTYEQYF	TGTGCCAGCAGCCAAGGGACAGGGACCTACGAGCAGTACTTC	.	TRBD1	TRBJ2-7	TRBV7-9
CASSQGNTIYF	TGTGCCAGCAGCCAGGGAAACACCATATATTTT	.	.	TRBJ1-3	TRBV6-5
CAISESVLYNSPLHF	TGTGCCATCAGTGAGTCGGTCCTTTATAATTCACCCCTCCACTTT	.	.	TRBJ1-6	TRBV10-3